The TCR beta chain described here comes from a study of blood T cell repertoires in COVID-19. About the research overall: COVID-19 samples from acute and convalescent phases originated in the United States, Italy and Spain. In each case, the material was cDNA or gDNA derived from T cells, B-cell-depleted T cells, or PBMCs.

Germline lookup yields CDR1 SEHNR and CDR2 FQNEAQ (reference sequence). V was trimmed by 4 bases and J by 5 bases, leaving 12 bases between them. The CDR3 runs to 15 residues. This clone has only one observation. In the source study's methods: Cell counts per sample came from amplifying reference gene primers. Measured with immunoSEQ multiplex PCR; TCRdb has only the in-frame clones, and not every one. That table furnishes V, J and clone size, whereas the DNA furnished D and trimming. The sample includes 200,000 to 250,000 clones, 75% to 85% of them seen just once. This TCR was recovered from a human donor in a cohort sampled during active COVID-19. Sequenced: peripheral blood. V usage is TRBV7-9 and J usage is TRBJ1-6; D remains unclear. For the CDR3, the DNA is TGTGCCAGCAGCTCGTCCAGTGGAGATAATTCACCCCTCCACTTT. Its protein product is CASSSSSGDNSPLHF.